This T cell receptor (beta chain) was identified during a study of blood T cells in healthy people across ages. Study-level findings and limits: Naive CD4+ cell counts and diversity both ran higher in long-lived than in aged donors. Observed TCR beta diversity showed a strong correlation with the percentage of naive T cells as measured by flow cytometry.

A J-beta primer mix and a sample-barcoded 5' primer were used in a second PCR of about 7 to 12 cycles. A template-switch adaptor with 12 random nucleotides tagged each cDNA molecule. TCRdb re-called the 5' RACE reads with MiXCR, one entry per CDR3 protein. The table shows about 780,000 distinct CDR3 sequences, with about 46% occurring only once. Of note for this clonotype: What it recognizes is unknown.

The length of the CDR3 is 15 residues. Losses at the gene ends were 4 bases for V and 5 bases for J; bases not matched to a gene: 7. Germline CDR1 and CDR2: SGHNT and YYREEE (reference sequence). V and J are TRBV5-4 and TRBJ2-1; TRBD1 matches 9 bases. The sequenced sample was blood. This TCR came from an older man in good health. The CDR3: CASSPGTGWDNEQFF. CDR3 DNA sequence: TGTGCCAGCAGCCCCGGGACAGGGTGGGACAATGAGCAGTTCTTC. The full variable domain, in which reference TRBV5-4 and TRBJ2-1 provide the parts outside the CDR3, is ETGVTQSPTHLIKTRGQQVTLRCSSQSGHNTVSWYQQALGQGPQFIFQYYREEENGRGNFPPRFSGLQFPNYSSELNVNALELDDSALYLCASSPGTGWDNEQFFGPGTRLTVL.